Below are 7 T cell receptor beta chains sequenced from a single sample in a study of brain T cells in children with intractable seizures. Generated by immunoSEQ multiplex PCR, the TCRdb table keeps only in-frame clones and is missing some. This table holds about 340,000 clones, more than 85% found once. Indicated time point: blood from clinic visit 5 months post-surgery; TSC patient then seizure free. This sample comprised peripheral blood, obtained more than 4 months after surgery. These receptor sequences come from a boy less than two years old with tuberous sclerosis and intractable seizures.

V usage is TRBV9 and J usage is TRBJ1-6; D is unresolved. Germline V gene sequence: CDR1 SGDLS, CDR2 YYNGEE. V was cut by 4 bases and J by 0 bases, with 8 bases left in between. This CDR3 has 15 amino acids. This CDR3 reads CASSPHYSYNSPLHF. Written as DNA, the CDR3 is TGTGCCAGCAGCCCTCACTACTCCTATAATTCACCCCTCCACTTT.

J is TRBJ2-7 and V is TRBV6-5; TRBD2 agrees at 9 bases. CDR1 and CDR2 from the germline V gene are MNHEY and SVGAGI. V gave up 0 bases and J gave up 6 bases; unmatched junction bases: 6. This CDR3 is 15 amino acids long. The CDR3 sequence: CASSYSSGRGGEQYF. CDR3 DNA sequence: TGTGCCAGCAGTTACTCTAGCGGGAGAGGAGGCGAGCAGTACTTC.

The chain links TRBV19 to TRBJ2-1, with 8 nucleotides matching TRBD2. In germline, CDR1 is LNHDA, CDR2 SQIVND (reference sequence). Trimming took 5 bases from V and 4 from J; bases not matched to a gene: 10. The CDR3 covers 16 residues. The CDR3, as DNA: TGTGCCAGTAGTCCCCGGGGGGGGCCGCTATACAATGAGCAGTTCTTC. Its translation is CASSPRGGPLYNEQFF.

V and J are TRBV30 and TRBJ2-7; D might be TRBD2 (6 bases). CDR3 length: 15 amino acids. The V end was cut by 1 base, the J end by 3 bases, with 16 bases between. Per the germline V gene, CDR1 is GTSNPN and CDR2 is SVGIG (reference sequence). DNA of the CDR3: TGTGCCTGGAGTGCGGACTCCTCCGGGGGCTACGAGCAGTACTTC. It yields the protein CAWSADSSGGYEQYF.

The CDR3 DNA reads TGTGCCAGCAGTCCCGACAGGGGAACCTCTGGCTACACCTTC. Translation: CASSPDRGTSGYTF. V and J are TRBV28 and TRBJ1-2, with 8 nucleotides matching TRBD1. The CDR3 is made up of 14 amino acids. The trim removed 5 bases at V and 7 bases at J, leaving 9 bases unmatched. Germline V gene lookup returns CDR1 MDHEN and CDR2 SYDVKM.

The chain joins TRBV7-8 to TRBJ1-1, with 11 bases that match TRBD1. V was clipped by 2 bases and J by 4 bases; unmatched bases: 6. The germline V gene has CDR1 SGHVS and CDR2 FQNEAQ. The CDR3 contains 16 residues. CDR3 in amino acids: CASSLKRDRGSTEAFF. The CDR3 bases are TGTGCCAGCAGCTTAAAACGGGACAGGGGGAGCACTGAAGCTTTCTTT. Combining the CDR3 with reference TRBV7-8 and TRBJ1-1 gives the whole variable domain GAGVSQSPRYKVAKRGQDVALRCDPISGHVSLFWYQQALGQGPEFLTYFQNEAQLDKSGLPSDRFFAERPEGSVSTLKIQRTQQEDSAVYLCASSLKRDRGSTEAFFGQGTRLTVV.

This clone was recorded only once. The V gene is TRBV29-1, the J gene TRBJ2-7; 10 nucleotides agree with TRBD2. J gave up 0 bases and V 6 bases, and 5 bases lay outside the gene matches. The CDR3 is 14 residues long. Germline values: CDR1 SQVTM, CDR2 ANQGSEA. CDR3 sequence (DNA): TGCAGCGTGGGTAGCGGGAGGAGCTCCTACGAGCAGTACTTC. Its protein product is CSVGSGRSSYEQYF.